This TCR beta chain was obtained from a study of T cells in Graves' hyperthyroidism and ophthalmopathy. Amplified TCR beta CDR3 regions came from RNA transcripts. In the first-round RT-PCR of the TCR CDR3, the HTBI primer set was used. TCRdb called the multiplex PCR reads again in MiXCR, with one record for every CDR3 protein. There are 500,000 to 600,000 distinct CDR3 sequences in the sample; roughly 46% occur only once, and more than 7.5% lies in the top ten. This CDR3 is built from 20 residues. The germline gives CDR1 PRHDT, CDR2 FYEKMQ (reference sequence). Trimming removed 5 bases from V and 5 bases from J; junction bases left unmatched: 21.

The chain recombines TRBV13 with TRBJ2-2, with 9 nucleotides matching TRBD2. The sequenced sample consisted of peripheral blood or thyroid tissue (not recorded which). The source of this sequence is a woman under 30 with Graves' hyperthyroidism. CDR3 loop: CASSQDPRGEAGGPTGELFF. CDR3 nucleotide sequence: TGTGCCAGCAGCCAAGATCCCCGGGGCGAGGCGGGAGGGCCGACCGGGGAGCTGTTTTTT.